The 25 T cell receptor beta chains below come from one sample, sequenced in a study of cytomegalovirus exposure and HLA in healthy donors (dated by TCRdb to 2016 to 2017). Library prep was done by the immunoSEQ multiplex PCR assay. For the multiplex PCR, a mixture combining 60 forward primers for TCR Vbeta segments and 13 reverse primers for TCR Jbeta segments was used. The table was pulled from immuneACCESS by TCRdb, which kept in-frame rearrangements only. Such tables lose some clones; where checked, under half of the loss comes from unresolved V genes, and the rest has no known cause. In this sample the table shows about 59,000 clones, just under 75% of which occur a single time. The ten largest clones add up to 6.8% of the sample. The sequencing sample was made of PBMCs. Every receptor here comes from a young man in good health and CMV-seropositive.

This clone showed up just a few times. This chain connects TRBV4-2 to TRBJ1-2; D gene unclear. The CDR3 totals 15 residues. In germline, CDR1 is LGHNA, CDR2 YNFKEQ. V gave up 0 bases and J gave up 2 bases, with 10 bases separating them. CDR3: CASSQDTGSNYGYTF. The CDR3 bases are TGTGCCAGCAGCCAAGATACGGGATCGAACTATGGCTACACCTTC.

The J gene is TRBJ1-5, the V gene TRBV2; 7 bases agree with TRBD1. With 4 bases clipped from V and 4 bases from J, the junction kept 4 bases outside the gene matches. Germline assignment: CDR1 SNHLY and CDR2 FYNNEI. The CDR3 totals 14 residues. The CDR3 sequence: CASSARQGNQPQHF. The DNA for the CDR3 is TGTGCCAGCAGTGCGCGACAGGGTAATCAGCCCCAGCATTTT.

This chain joins TRBV6-5 and TRBJ2-1, with 8 nucleotides matching TRBD1. This CDR3 region has 16 residues. V gave up 0 bases and J gave up 3 bases; unmatched junction bases: 4. Germline V gene sequence: CDR1 MNHEY, CDR2 SVGAGI. The CDR3 reads CASSYSGQAFYNEQFF. The CDR3 nucleotides read TGTGCCAGCAGTTACTCGGGACAGGCCTTCTACAATGAGCAGTTCTTC.

This chain joins TRBV7-9 and TRBJ2-7; 9 bases agree with TRBD1. The length of the CDR3 is 17 residues. CDR1 is SEHNR and CDR2 is FQNEAQ in the germline V gene (reference sequence). V was clipped by 0 bases and J by 2 bases; unmatched bases: 8. This CDR3 is CASSLAGTGKPAYEQYF. CDR3 DNA: TGTGCCAGCAGCTTAGCCGGGACAGGGAAGCCTGCCTACGAGCAGTACTTC.

The CDR3 coding sequence is TGCGCCAGCAGCCAAGATGCGTGGACAGGGGGTAATTTGAGAAATCAGCCCCAGCATTTT. Protein product: CASSQDAWTGGNLRNQPQHF. V usage is TRBV4-3 and J usage is TRBJ1-5, with TRBD1 identical over 10 bases. V gave up 0 bases and J gave up 4 bases; unmatched junction bases: 15. Germline V gene data show CDR1 as LGHNA and CDR2 as YSLEER. CDR3 size: 20 residues.

The chain couples TRBV28 to TRBJ2-7; tentative D call: TRBD2 (6 bases). V was clipped by 6 bases and J by 5 bases, with 17 bases between them. This CDR3 region has 14 residues. Germline V gene data show CDR1 as MDHEN and CDR2 as SYDVKM. CDR3 protein: CASSLGGTGNEQYF. Here the CDR3 DNA reads TGTGCCAGCAGCCTGGGGGGTACAGGTAACGAGCAGTACTTC.

The rearrangement links TRBV6-5 to TRBJ1-3; D is undetermined. CDR1 MNHEY and CDR2 SVGAGI come from the germline V gene. There are 11 residues in the CDR3. Between the trimmed V and J ends, which lost 6 bases and 4 bases, there was a span of 4 bases. CDR3: CASRSGNTIYF. CDR3 sequence (DNA): TGTGCCAGCAGGTCGGGAAACACCATATATTTT.

The genes are TRBV23-1 and TRBJ1-5; D not resolved. TRBV23-1 is annotated as an ORF whose role is uncertain. V shed 6 bases and J shed 6 bases, with 12 bases lying between them. This CDR3 has 13 residues. For the CDR3, the DNA is TGCGCCAGCAGCCCCCGGTTCGGTCAGCCCCAGCATTTT. It is translated as CASSPRFGQPQHF.

This chain connects TRBV5-1 to TRBJ2-3; TRBD2 aligns across 7 bases. From germline, CDR1 is SGHRS and CDR2 YFSETQ. V lost 4 bases and J lost 3; bases outside the gene matches: 5. This CDR3 has 14 amino acids. The CDR3 DNA reads TGCGCCAGCAGCCCGGGGGGTGGGACAGATACGCAGTATTTT. Its translation is CASSPGGGTDTQYF.

The J gene is TRBJ1-2, the V gene TRBV28, with D unresolved. Germline CDR1 MDHEN, CDR2 SYDVKM. This CDR3 is 13 amino acids long. The V gene lost 6 bases and the J gene lost 8 bases, with 16 bases spanning the gap. The CDR3 reads CASSSVAVLGYTF. DNA for the CDR3: TGTGCCAGCAGCTCAGTAGCTGTCCTAGGCTACACCTTC.

J is TRBJ1-1 and V is TRBV28; D possibly corresponds to TRBD1 (6 bases). Germline V gene lookup returns CDR1 MDHEN and CDR2 SYDVKM. With 5 bases removed from V and 4 bases from J, the gap between germline ends came to 14 bases. This CDR3 is built from 14 residues. Written as DNA, the CDR3 is TGTGCCAGCAGTCCAGGGGTCCCTGGCACTGAAGCTTTCTTT. It codes for CASSPGVPGTEAFF.

This clone was counted between two and nine times. The chain links TRBV4-3 to TRBJ1-3, with 9 positions matching TRBD1. Trimming removed 1 base from V and 2 bases from J; junction bases left unmatched: 12. The length of the CDR3 is 19 residues. The V gene's germline CDR1 is LGHNA and CDR2 YSLEER. CDR3 residues: CASSQVFSGTGTTGNTIYF. The DNA of the CDR3 is TGCGCCAGCAGCCAAGTCTTCTCCGGGACAGGGACGACTGGAAACACCATATATTTT.

The J gene is TRBJ1-5, the V gene TRBV15; 8 bases match TRBD1. The CDR3 is 16 amino acids. V shed 1 base, J shed 5 bases, and the junction held 7 bases outside the gene matches. Germline CDR1 is LNHNV and CDR2 is YYDKDF (reference sequence). The CDR3 sequence: CATSRVWDRTDQPQHF. In DNA, the CDR3 is TGTGCCACCAGCAGAGTATGGGACAGGACGGATCAGCCCCAGCATTTT.

The chain has TRBV7-6 and TRBJ1-1, with TRBD1 identical over 7 bases. This CDR3 spans 16 amino acids. With V trimmed by 0 bases and J by 0 bases, 4 bases remained unmatched. CDR1 and CDR2 (germline): SGHVS, FNYEAQ. CDR3 in amino acids: CASSLALGTVNTEAFF. The DNA of the CDR3 is TGTGCCAGCAGCTTAGCGCTCGGGACAGTGAACACTGAAGCTTTCTTT.

J is TRBJ2-1 and V is TRBV19, with D possibly being TRBD2 (5 bases). Germline V gives CDR1 LNHDA, CDR2 SQIVND (reference sequence). Deletions cut 6 bases from V and 9 bases from J, with 9 bases between. The CDR3 extends over 11 amino acids. The CDR3 loop is CASRFGGEQFF. DNA for the CDR3: TGTGCCAGTAGGTTCGGAGGTGAGCAGTTCTTC.

This clone was counted only a few times. The chain uses TRBV6-5 and TRBJ2-5; 9 bases line up with TRBD2. Unmatched junction bases numbered 9, after V lost 5 bases and J lost 5 bases. This CDR3 contains 15 residues. Germline assignment: CDR1 MNHEY and CDR2 SVGAGI. The CDR3 sequence is CASSPLAGRRETQYF. DNA for the CDR3: TGTGCCAGCAGTCCGCTAGCGGGGCGGCGGGAGACCCAGTACTTC.

This clone was counted between two and nine times. The J gene is TRBJ1-1, the V gene TRBV6-6; D not resolved. There are 15 residues in the CDR3. Germline CDR1 is MNHNY and CDR2 is SVGAGI (reference sequence). V was cut by 2 bases and J by 0 bases, with 10 bases left in between. The CDR3 nucleotides are TGTGCCAGCAGTTACGATTGGGCCATGAACACTGAAGCTTTCTTT. This translates into CASSYDWAMNTEAFF.

The table lists this clone with a few counts. CDR3 sequence: CASSVGTGLADGELFF. The CDR3 DNA is TGTGCCAGCAGCGTGGGGACAGGCCTCGCGGACGGGGAGCTGTTTTTT. The chain couples TRBV7-6 to TRBJ2-2, with 8 bases identical to TRBD1. CDR1 and CDR2 (germline): SGHVS, FNYEAQ. Trimming at V came to 5 bases and at J to 7 bases, leaving 12 bases not matched to a gene. The CDR3 runs to 16 residues. Variable domain in full (rest from reference TRBV7-6 and TRBJ2-2): GAGVSQSPRYKVTKRGQDVALRCDPISGHVSLYWYRQALGQGPEFLTYFNYEAQQDKSGLPNDRFSAERPEGSISTLTIQRTEQRDSAMYRCASSVGTGLADGELFFGEGSRLTVL.

This chain links TRBV9 with TRBJ1-1; D uncertain. The germline gives CDR1 SGDLS, CDR2 YYNGEE. This CDR3 has 15 amino acids. V lost 2 bases and J 4 bases, leaving 15 bases between the germline ends. DNA for the CDR3: TGTGCCAGCAGCGTGGCAGGTAGGTCGATCACTGAAGCTTTCTTT. It translates to CASSVAGRSITEAFF.

The chain is built from TRBV9 and TRBJ2-2; weak D call: TRBD2 (6 bases). V lost 6 bases and J lost 0, with 15 bases in between. The CDR3 length is 16 residues. Germline assignment: CDR1 SGDLS and CDR2 YYNGEE. In DNA, the CDR3 is TGTGCCAGCACGGTAGCGGCAGACGCGAACACCGGGGAGCTGTTTTTT. Amino acid sequence: CASTVAADANTGELFF.

The chain employs TRBV29-1 and TRBJ2-1, with 11 bases lining up with TRBD1. Per the germline V gene, CDR1 is SQVTM and CDR2 is ANQGSEA. The CDR3 runs 15 residues. J gave up 8 bases and V 3 bases, and 9 bases lay outside the gene matches. CDR3: CSVDLGQGVEDEQFF. For the CDR3, the DNA is TGCAGCGTTGATTTGGGACAGGGGGTTGAGGATGAGCAGTTCTTC.

This clone was found once. This sequence joins TRBV6-1 and TRBJ2-1; a possible D gene is TRBD2 (5 bases). The V end was cut by 6 bases, the J end by 1 base, with 10 bases between. Germline V gene lookup returns CDR1 MNHNS and CDR2 SASEGT. The CDR3 loop spans 14 amino acids. CDR3 sequence reads: CASSRTRSYNEQFF. The CDR3 DNA reads as TGTGCCAGCAGCCGGACTCGGTCCTACAATGAGCAGTTCTTC.

The rearrangement uses TRBV10-3 and TRBJ2-7, with 10 bases fitting TRBD1. The J segment lost 7 bases and the V segment lost 3 bases, leaving 9 bases of the junction unmatched. This CDR3 comprises 15 residues. Germline-derived CDR1 and CDR2 are ENHRY and SYGVKD. As DNA, the CDR3 is TGTGCCATCAGTGATCCCGACAGGGGGCCAGGGGAGCAGTACTTC. Translation: CAISDPDRGPGEQYF.

This chain connects TRBV7-9 to TRBJ2-2; 9 bases agree with TRBD2. The J segment lost 4 bases and the V segment lost 2 bases, leaving 5 bases of the junction unmatched. The CDR3 runs to 16 residues. Germline-derived CDR1 and CDR2 are SEHNR and FQNEAQ (reference sequence). The CDR3 region has the DNA TGTGCCAGCAGCTTAACAACTAGCGGGCCCACCGGGGAGCTGTTTTTT. Translation gives CASSLTTSGPTGELFF.

The chain carries TRBV30 and TRBJ1-3, with D tentatively TRBD1 (5 bases). This CDR3 comprises 14 residues. Trimming cost V 6 bases and J 7 bases, with 19 bases left between them. The germline V gene encodes CDR1 GTSNPN and CDR2 SVGIG (reference sequence). As DNA, the CDR3 is TGTGCCTGCCAACCGGGGGGATCCGGGAACACCATATATTTT. Its translation: CACQPGGSGNTIYF.